This TCR beta chain stems from a study of OX40 agonist ivuxolimab in advanced cancers. The CDR3 extends over 14 amino acids. Germline CDR1 and CDR2: SGHTA and FQGTGA. The V end lost 3 bases, the J end lost 0 bases, and 8 bases lay between the germline ends. Method: immunoSEQ multiplex PCR; TCRdb's copy keeps in-frame clones and lacks some. Here the sample spans nearly 80,000 clones, 91% being singletons. Source: CD4+ or CD8+ T cells sorted from blood, taken in a trial of the OX40 agonist ivuxolimab. This TCR was sampled from an adult with an advanced solid tumor such as melanoma, head and neck, liver or kidney cancer. The chain couples TRBV7-3 to TRBJ1-1, with a tentative D call TRBD1 (5 bases). The DNA of the CDR3 is TGTGCCAGCAGCTTGGGGGGGATGAACACTGAAGCTTTCTTT. Protein product: CASSLGGMNTEAFF. The full variable domain, its missing parts supplied by reference TRBV7-3 and TRBJ1-1, is GAGVSQTPSNKVTEKGKYVELRCDPISGHTALYWYRQSLGQGPEFLIYFQGTGAADDSGLPNDRFFAVRPEGSVSTLKIQRTERGDSAVYLCASSLGGMNTEAFFGQGTRLTVV.